This TCR beta chain was documented in a study of blood T cell repertoires in COVID-19. Study overall: Samples of COVID-19 (acute and convalescent) were obtained from the United States, Italy and Spain. T cells, B-cell-depleted T cells, or PBMCs supplied cDNA or gDNA.

This clone was recorded only once. Source study methods: Cell counts per sample came from amplifying reference gene primers. Here immunoSEQ multiplex PCR was the method, and the copy in TCRdb shows in-frame clones only, minus some. The V and J calls and clone size were taken over from that table, and D and trimming were inferred from the DNA. Of approximately 190,000 clones listed, 84% are singletons. The source is a man aged 25-45 years with active or convalescent COVID-19. The sample taken for sequencing was peripheral blood.

CDR3 sequence (DNA): TGTGCCAGCAGCTTGACTAGCAGCGGTGAGCAGTTCTTC. Its protein is CASSLTSSGEQFF. The chain recombines TRBV5-5 with TRBJ2-1, with D possibly being TRBD2 (6 bases). Trimming pared 1 base from V and 9 bases from J, leaving 11 bases between. The CDR3 covers 13 residues. CDR1 is SGHKS and CDR2 is YYEKEE in the germline V gene (reference sequence).